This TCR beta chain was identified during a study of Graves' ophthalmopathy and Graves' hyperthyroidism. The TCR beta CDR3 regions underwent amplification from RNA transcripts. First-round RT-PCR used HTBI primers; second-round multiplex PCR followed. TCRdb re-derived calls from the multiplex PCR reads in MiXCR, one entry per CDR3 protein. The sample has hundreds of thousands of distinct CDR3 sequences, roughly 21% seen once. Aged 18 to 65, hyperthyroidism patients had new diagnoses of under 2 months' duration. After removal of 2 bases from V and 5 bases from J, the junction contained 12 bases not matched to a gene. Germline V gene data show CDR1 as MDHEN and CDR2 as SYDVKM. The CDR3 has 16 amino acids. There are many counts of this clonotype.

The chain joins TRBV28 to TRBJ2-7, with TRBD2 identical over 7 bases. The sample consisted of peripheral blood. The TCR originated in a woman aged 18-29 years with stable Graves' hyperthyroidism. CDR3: CASSLIAGRADHEQYF. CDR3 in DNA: TGTGCCAGCAGTTTAATAGCGGGTCGGGCCGACCACGAGCAGTACTTC. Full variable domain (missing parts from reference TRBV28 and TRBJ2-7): DVKVTQSSRYLVKRTGEKVFLECVQDMDHENMFWYRQDPGLGLRLIYFSYDVKMKEKGDIPEGYSVSREKKERFSLILESASTNQTSMYLCASSLIAGRADHEQYFGPGTRLTVT.